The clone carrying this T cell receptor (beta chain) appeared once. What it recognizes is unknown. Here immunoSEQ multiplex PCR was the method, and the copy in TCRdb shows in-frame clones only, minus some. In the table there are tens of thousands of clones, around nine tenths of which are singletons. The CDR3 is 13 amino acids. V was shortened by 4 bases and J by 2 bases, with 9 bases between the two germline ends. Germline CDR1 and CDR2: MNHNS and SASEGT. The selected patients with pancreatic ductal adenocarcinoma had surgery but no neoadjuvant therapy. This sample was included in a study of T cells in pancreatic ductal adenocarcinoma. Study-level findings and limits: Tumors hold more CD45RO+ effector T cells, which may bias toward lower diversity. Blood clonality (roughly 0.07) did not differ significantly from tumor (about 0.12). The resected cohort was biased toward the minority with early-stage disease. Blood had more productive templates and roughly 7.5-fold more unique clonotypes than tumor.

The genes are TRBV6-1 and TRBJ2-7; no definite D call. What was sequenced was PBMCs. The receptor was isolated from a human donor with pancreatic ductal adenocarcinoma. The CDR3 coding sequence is TGTGCCAGCAGTGGGGGTTTGGCCTACGAGCAGTACTTC. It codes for CASSGGLAYEQYF.